This TCR beta chain comes out of a study of cytomegalovirus exposure and HLA in healthy donors. The CDR3 has 15 residues. The ends lost 1 base at V and 2 bases at J; junction bases unmatched: 4. Germline V lookup: CDR1 SGHRS, CDR2 YFSETQ. The PCR used 60 Vbeta and 13 Jbeta primers. Clones were sequenced by immunoSEQ multiplex PCR, and TCRdb holds only the in-frame ones, with some missing. Among about 200,000 clones, 70% to 90% were seen once, and the ten largest hold less than 0.4%. Study conclusions and caveats: It was reportedly the case that the classifier diagnosed cytomegalovirus status with high specificity and sensitivity. In a later analysis, DRB1 alleles had the most associated TCRs; HLA-C alleles the fewest.

Concerning this clone: What it recognizes is unknown.

The sample comprised PBMCs. This sequence originates from a woman aged 25 to 45 in good health and CMV-seronegative. The chain combines TRBV5-1 with TRBJ2-3; 7 bases are a match to TRBD1. The CDR3 nucleotides read TGCGCCAGCAGCTTGCAGGGACAGCACACAGATACGCAGTATTTT. Translated, it gives CASSLQGQHTDTQYF.